Listed below are T cell receptor beta chains from one sample, sequenced in a study of blood T cells in healthy people across ages. From the 5' RACE reads, TCRdb called clonotypes with MiXCR, one entry per CDR3 protein. The sample consists of just under 550,000 distinct CDR3 sequences, less than 25% of them appearing once. These sequences were also reported in another study, on T cells of mothers and their children.

Specimen: blood. These TCRs come from a boy between 10 and 17 years old in good health. The CDR3 runs from the conserved cysteine through the conserved F or W. Fields, in order: V gene, clone size, D gene, J gene, CDR3 DNA, CDR3 protein. A D gene is named only where the DNA matches it firmly. The size of a clone is reported for some rows only, either as once, few or many, or as a class for expanded clones.

>TRBV5-1|few|TRBD2|TRBJ2-5
TGCGCCAGCAGCCTCGGGACTAGCTTCGAAGAGACCCAGTACTTC
CASSLGTSFEETQYF
>TRBV6-6|NA|NA|TRBJ2-7
TGTGCCAGCAGTTACTTTGGAGGGGGCGCCTCCTACGAGCAGTACTTC
CASSYFGGGASYEQYF
>TRBV4-3|once|NA|TRBJ2-1
TGCGCCAGCAGCCAAGATCTGGGCCGATTTCAGCGCAATGAGCAGTTCTTC
CASSQDLGRFQRNEQFF
>TRBV4-3|NA|NA|TRBJ2-5
TGCGCCAGCAGCCAAGAACTCGGGGTATACCAAGAGACCCAGTACTTC
CASSQELGVYQETQYF
>TRBV4-3|NA|TRBD1|TRBJ1-2
TGCGCCAGCAGCCATGGGGGACAGGGGGCAGATACCGGTGGCTACACCTTC
CASSHGGQGADTGGYTF
>TRBV13|few|TRBD2|TRBJ2-5
TGTGCCAGCAGCTTAGGCCATTGGACTAGCGGGAGGAGTGAGCAGTACTTC
CASSLGHWTSGRSEQYF
>TRBV7-2|NA|NA|TRBJ1-2
TGTGCCAGCAGCTTAGTCGCGGGGTCCTCGGCCTATGGCTACACCTTC
CASSLVAGSSAYGYTF
>TRBV7-9|few|TRBD1|TRBJ2-1
TGTGCCAGCAGCTTTGACAGGGGGCTAAAGCATGAGCAGTTCTTC
CASSFDRGLKHEQFF
>TRBV6-2/TRBV6-3|NA|NA|TRBJ2-3
TGTGCCAGCAGTCCAAGCGGGTATTCCCTCCCGCAGTATTTT
CASSPSGYSLPQYF
>TRBV28|NA|TRBD1|TRBJ1-2
TGTGCCAGCAGACCAGGGGGCGCGTTGAATGGCTACACCTTC
CASRPGGALNGYTF
>TRBV12-3/TRBV12-4|NA|TRBD1|TRBJ1-2
TGTGCCAGCAGTTTAGCCCCGGGACAGGGTAACTATGGCTACACCTTC
CASSLAPGQGNYGYTF
>TRBV5-5|few|TRBD2|TRBJ2-7
TGTGCCAGCAGTTGGACTAGCGGGGGTACCTACGAGCAGTACTTC
CASSWTSGGTYEQYF
>TRBV2|NA|TRBD1|TRBJ1-2
TGTGCCAGCAGTGCTCAACCCGGGACAGGGGGCTATGGCTACACCTTC
CASSAQPGTGGYGYTF
>TRBV20-1|NA|TRBD1|TRBJ2-1
TGCAGTGCTAGAGAACAGGGACAGGGGCTCTCCTACAATGAGCAGTTCTTC
CSAREQGQGLSYNEQFF
>TRBV28|NA|TRBD1|TRBJ1-5
TGTGCCAGCACCGAATGGGGGACAGATCAGCCCCAGCATTTT
CASTEWGTDQPQHF
>TRBV5-1|few|TRBD1|TRBJ2-7
TGCGCCAGCAGCTTAGAGGGACAGGGGGACTACGAGCAGTACTTC
CASSLEGQGDYEQYF
>TRBV6-1|once|NA|TRBJ2-7
TGTGCCAGCAAATTCGCCTACGAGCAGTACTTC
CASKFAYEQYF
>TRBV4-2|few|TRBD2|TRBJ2-7
TGTGCCAGCAGCCAAGGGCTCGGGGTAGCGGGAGTGAACGAGCAGTACTTC
CASSQGLGVAGVNEQYF
>TRBV5-1|NA|NA|TRBJ2-1
TGCGCCAGCACCCTTTCGGAGAGGGGCTACAATGAGCAGTTCTTC
CASTLSERGYNEQFF
>TRBV20-1|few|NA|TRBJ2-5
TGCAGTGCCGGGTCGGAGGGAGAGACCCAGTACTTC
CSAGSEGETQYF
>TRBV29-1|NA|TRBD1|TRBJ1-1
TGCAGCGTAACAGGGGGGAACACTGAAGCTTTCTTT
CSVTGGNTEAFF
>TRBV2|few|NA|TRBJ2-5
TGTGCCAGCAGCCCATTCGCTACGGCTCGGGAGACCCAGTACTTC
CASSPFATARETQYF
>TRBV7-8|NA|TRBD2|TRBJ2-1
TGTGCCAGCAGTCCCGGGACTAGGACGCGGCGCCACAATGAGCAGTTCTTC
CASSPGTRTRRHNEQFF
>TRBV4-1|NA|TRBD2|TRBJ2-7
TGCGCCAGCAGTCCCCTAGCGGGAGGGTCCGAGCAGTACTTC
CASSPLAGGSEQYF